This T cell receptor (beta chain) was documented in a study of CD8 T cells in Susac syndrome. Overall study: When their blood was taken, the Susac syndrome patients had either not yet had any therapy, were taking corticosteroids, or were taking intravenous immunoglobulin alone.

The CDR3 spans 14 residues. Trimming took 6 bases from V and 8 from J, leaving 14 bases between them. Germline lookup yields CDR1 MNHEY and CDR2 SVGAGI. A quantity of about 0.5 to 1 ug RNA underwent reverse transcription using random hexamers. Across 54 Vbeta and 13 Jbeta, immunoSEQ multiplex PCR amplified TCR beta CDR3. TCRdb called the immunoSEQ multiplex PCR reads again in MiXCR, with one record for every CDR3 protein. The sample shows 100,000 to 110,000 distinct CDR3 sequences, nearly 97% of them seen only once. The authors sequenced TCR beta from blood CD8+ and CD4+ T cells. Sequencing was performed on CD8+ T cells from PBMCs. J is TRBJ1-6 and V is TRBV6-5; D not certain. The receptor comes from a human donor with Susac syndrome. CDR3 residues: CASRSEAWDSPLHF. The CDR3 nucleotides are TGTGCCAGCAGGTCGGAGGCCTGGGATTCACCCCTCCACTTT.